The next 2 T cell receptor beta chains were all read from a single sample in a study of cytomegalovirus exposure and HLA in healthy donors. The study ran its PCR with 60 Vbeta and 13 Jbeta primers. The table came from immunoSEQ multiplex PCR; TCRdb's copy has only in-frame clones and leaves some out. The sample has about 190,000 clones; 70% to 85% are singletons. Sequencing used PBMCs. The receptors shown here come from a man in his forties or fifties in good health and CMV-seropositive.

This chain uses TRBV4-2 with TRBJ1-5; TRBD1 might be the D (6 bases). V shed 0 bases and J shed 9 bases, with 15 bases lying between them. The V gene's germline CDR1 is LGHNA and CDR2 YNFKEQ. This CDR3 comprises 15 residues. CDR3 protein: CASSQDWAGERPQHF. The CDR3 bases are TGTGCCAGCAGCCAAGATTGGGCAGGGGAGAGGCCCCAGCATTTT.

J is TRBJ1-1 and V is TRBV6-1, with TRBD1 matching over 8 bases. V shed 10 bases and J 5 bases; nucleotides not matched to a gene: 3. This CDR3 comprises 11 residues. Germline lookup yields CDR1 MNHNS and CDR2 SASEGT. The CDR3: CATQGGTEAFF. In DNA form, the CDR3 reads TGTGCCACACAGGGGGGGACTGAAGCTTTCTTT.